The source of this T cell receptor (beta chain) is a study of T-cell memory formation after mild COVID-19. On the study more broadly: The TCR clusters were mostly specific to one donor. Broader study findings: Later expanders leaned CD4+, whereas clones that contracted between day 15 and 85 were balanced CD4/CD8.

The J segment lost 2 bases and the V segment lost 2 bases, leaving 7 bases of the junction unmatched. The CDR3 is 16 amino acids. CDR1 and CDR2 from the germline V gene are MNHEY and SVGEGT. TCRdb used MiXCR to reprocess the 5' RACE reads, holding one entry per CDR3 protein. The repertoire includes roughly 62,000 distinct CDR3 sequences, approximately 9% of them detected once, and about 1.1% sits in the top ten. This clonotype appeared many times. Its antigen is unidentified. The chain combines TRBV6-2 or TRBV6-3 with TRBJ2-7; TRBD2 matches at 9 bases. This receptor was taken from a man in his late teens or twenties who had mild COVID-19 (a few samples of this study predate the infection). Cell type and time point are not known. The sample comprised PBMCs or a T cell subset sorted from them (not recorded which). The CDR3 DNA sequence: TGTGCCAGCAGTTACGGGCCGGGACTAGCTACCTACGAGCAGTACTTC. Residues: CASSYGPGLATYEQYF.